The rows below give T cell receptor beta chains drawn from one sample of a study of shared clonotypes between healthy human individuals. TCRdb's table, derived via immunoSEQ multiplex PCR, lists solely in-frame clones and lacks some. The sample has under 1,100,000 clones, around 78% seen once. Sequencing was performed on memory CD4+ T cells from PBMCs. The receptors shown here come from a young man in good health. Some clones in this sample may be carry-over from other donors' samples. Both conserved end residues are part of each CDR3. Fields, in order: CDR3 DNA, CDR3 protein, V gene, D gene, J gene, clone size. The D gene is left open where the match is weak. Part of the rows lack a size; the others show once, few, many or a class for expanded clones.

TGTGCCAGCGGCCTTCGCGGGAGTTTATCCGGGGAGCTGTTTTTT CASGLRGSLSGELFF TRBV28 TRBD2 TRBJ2-2 once
TGTGCCAGCAGTCTGGGGGGCACAGATACGCAGTATTTT CASSLGGTDTQYF TRBV6-6 - TRBJ2-3 -
TGTGCCAGCAGCTTAGGTGTGGGGACCTGGTCTGAAGCTTTCTTT CASSLGVGTWSEAFF TRBV7-8 - TRBJ1-1 -
TGTGCCAGCAGTTCGTTCATACAGGGAATTGATGGCTACACCTTC CASSSFIQGIDGYTF TRBV6-5 - TRBJ1-2 -
TGTGCCAGCAGCTTTGGGACAGATGAAAAACTGTTTTTT CASSFGTDEKLFF TRBV7-3 TRBD1 TRBJ1-4 -
TGTGCCAGCACCGGGGTAGAACAAGAGACCCAGTACTTC CASTGVEQETQYF TRBV27 - TRBJ2-5 -
TGTGCCTGGAGCGAGGACAGGTCATATGGCTACACCTTC CAWSEDRSYGYTF TRBV30 TRBD1 TRBJ1-2 -
TGTGCCAGCAGCTTCAGTCTAGCGGGGAATGAGCAGTTCTTC CASSFSLAGNEQFF TRBV11-3 TRBD2 TRBJ2-1 -
TGTGCCAGCGGTTCGGGCCTGAATTCACCCCTCCACTTT CASGSGLNSPLHF TRBV6-5 - TRBJ1-6 -
TGTGCCAGCAGCTTAGTGTCAGGTGGATCTAGCAATCAGCCCCAGCATTTT CASSLVSGGSSNQPQHF TRBV7-8 - TRBJ1-5 -
TGTGCCAGCAGTTTGTCCGGGACAGGGGTCCGGGGAAACACCATATATTTT CASSLSGTGVRGNTIYF TRBV27 TRBD1 TRBJ1-3 -
TGCGCCAGCAGTGGACGACTAGCCGGGCCAGATACGCAGTATTTT CASSGRLAGPDTQYF TRBV5-1 TRBD2 TRBJ2-3 -
TGCGCCAGCAGCCTTGGACAGGGGAATGAAAAACTGTTTTTT CASSLGQGNEKLFF TRBV4-1 TRBD1 TRBJ1-4 few
TGTGCCAGCAGCTTGACCGAGGGGGAGACCCAGTACTTC CASSLTEGETQYF TRBV5-6 - TRBJ2-5 -
TGTGCCAGCAGTTCGAGTGGGACACTCTATGGCTACACCTTC CASSSSGTLYGYTF TRBV28 - TRBJ1-2 -
TGTGCCAGCAGTTTATCCCTGGAAAAGGGCTACACCTTC CASSLSLEKGYTF TRBV28 - TRBJ1-2 -
TGTGCCAGCTCCCCACGGGCAGGGGAAAGGAATGAGCAGTTCTTC CASSPRAGERNEQFF TRBV18 - TRBJ2-1 -
TGTGCCACCCAAACGCCTGGGGCCAACGTCCTGACTTTC CATQTPGANVLTF TRBV28 - TRBJ2-6 -
TGTGCCAGCAGCCAGTCGCCGGGTCCCCAAGGGGAGACCCAGTACTTC CASSQSPGPQGETQYF TRBV14 - TRBJ2-5 -
TGCGCCAGCAGCCAAGAGGGCCGGCGCTACACCTTC CASSQEGRRYTF TRBV4-3 - TRBJ1-2 once
TGTGCCAGCAAATCGGGGGTCTACAATGAGCAGTTCTTC CASKSGVYNEQFF TRBV27 - TRBJ2-1 -
TGTGCCAGCAGAGCAGCCGGGACAGGGGGCACAGATACGCAGTATTTT CASRAAGTGGTDTQYF TRBV6-6 TRBD1 TRBJ2-3 -
TGTGCCAGCAGCGCAACTGAATTTGCCCAAGAGACCCAGTACTTC CASSATEFAQETQYF TRBV9 - TRBJ2-5 once
TGTGCCAGCAGCTTTACAGGGGCCATCCCGAACACTGAAGCTTTCTTT CASSFTGAIPNTEAFF TRBV7-9 TRBD1 TRBJ1-1 -
TGTGCCAGCAGTACGGGGGACCGCCAGTCGCGTGGCTACACCTTC CASSTGDRQSRGYTF TRBV6-6 - TRBJ1-2 -
TGCGCCAGCAGCTTGGAGAGGACCACCTACGAGCAGTACTTC CASSLERTTYEQYF TRBV5-1 - TRBJ2-7 -
TGTGCCATCAGTGATTGGACAGGCAATCAGCCCCAGCATTTT CAISDWTGNQPQHF TRBV10-3 - TRBJ1-5 few
TGCGCCAGCAGTCCCGAGGGCGGGAGGGCAGAGACCCAGTACTTC CASSPEGGRAETQYF TRBV5-1 TRBD2 TRBJ2-5 -
TGTGCCAGTAGTATCCAACCAGCGAACTACGAGCAGTACTTC CASSIQPANYEQYF TRBV19 - TRBJ2-7 -
TGCGCCAGCAGCCACCCCTCGCAGGGTGCCTACGAGCAGTACTTC CASSHPSQGAYEQYF TRBV4-1 - TRBJ2-7 -
TGTGCCAGCAGCTGGACCTCCGGGGAGACCCAGTACTTC CASSWTSGETQYF TRBV11-3 - TRBJ2-5 -
TGTGCCAGCAGTTCCAGGACAGGGGGAACTGAAGCTTTCTTT CASSSRTGGTEAFF TRBV6-5 TRBD1 TRBJ1-1 -
TGTGCCAGCCGAATCCCACAGGGTACTGGAAACACCATATATTTT CASRIPQGTGNTIYF TRBV28 - TRBJ1-3 -
TGTGCCAGCAGCGCCAACCCCACCGGGGGCTACACCTTC CASSANPTGGYTF TRBV9 - TRBJ1-2 many